This T cell receptor beta chain was recorded in a study of blood T cell repertoires in COVID-19. Repertoires were generated with immunoSEQ multiplex PCR, while TCRdb's copy carries only in-frame clones and drops some. This sample carries over 250,000 clones, around 87% of them seen once, and the ten largest clones take around 2%. With 9 bases removed from V and 2 bases from J, the gap between germline ends came to 10 bases. Germline V gene lookup returns CDR1 MNHEY and CDR2 SVGAGI. CDR3 length: 12 amino acids. Clinical history as reported by participants underpinned cohort assignment. The chain uses TRBV6-5 and TRBJ2-5; D is uncertain. This TCR was sampled from a woman between 18 and 29 years old who had recovered from COVID-19. Source material: PBMCs or T cells enriched from blood (not recorded which). CDR3 DNA: TGTGCCAGGACGCGGCGACAAGAGACCCAGTACTTC. Translating it yields CARTRRQETQYF.